Listed here are 27 T cell receptor beta chains from one sample, sequenced in a study of T-cell memory formation after mild COVID-19. TCRdb used MiXCR to reprocess the 5' RACE reads, holding one entry per CDR3 protein. The repertoire consists of around 500,000 distinct CDR3 sequences, with 18% occurring once and the leading ten covering roughly an eighth. Sample: PBMCs or a T cell subset sorted from them (not recorded which). The receptors originated from an adult woman who had mild COVID-19 (a few samples of this study predate the infection). Cell type and time point are not known.

The sample holds a few counts of this clonotype. The chain couples TRBV9 to TRBJ2-3; 8 bases map to TRBD1. Losses at the gene ends were 4 bases for V and 2 bases for J; bases not matched to a gene: 9. Germline V gives CDR1 SGDLS, CDR2 YYNGEE. There are 16 residues in the CDR3. The CDR3 here is CASSTRTGIATDTQYF. CDR3 DNA sequence: TGTGCCAGCAGCACAAGGACAGGGATAGCCACAGATACGCAGTATTTT.

This clonotype was detected ten times or more. The chain combines TRBV7-9 with TRBJ2-7, with D perhaps TRBD2 (6 bases). Germline loops: CDR1 SEHNR, CDR2 FQNEAQ (reference sequence). The CDR3 is 15 amino acids. The V end was cut by 5 bases, the J end by 0 bases, with 14 bases between. CDR3 sequence: CASSPRDGSSYEQYF. For the CDR3, the DNA is TGTGCCAGCAGCCCACGGGACGGGAGCTCCTACGAGCAGTACTTC.

This clonotype has ten or more counts. This chain uses TRBV5-1 with TRBJ2-5; D is uncertain. The CDR3 covers 15 residues. Germline loops: CDR1 SGHRS, CDR2 YFSETQ. Trimming removed 2 bases from V and 2 bases from J, with 13 bases in between. CDR3 residues: CASSFGSPNQETQYF. As DNA, the CDR3 is TGCGCCAGCAGCTTTGGATCGCCAAATCAAGAGACCCAGTACTTC. Combining the CDR3 with reference TRBV5-1 and TRBJ2-5 gives the whole variable domain KAGVTQTPRYLIKTRGQQVTLSCSPISGHRSVSWYQQTPGQGLQFLFEYFSETQRNKGNFPGRFSGRQFSNSRSEMNVSTLELGDSALYLCASSFGSPNQETQYFGPGTRLLVL.

The table lists this clonotype with a few counts. The chain recombines TRBV15 with TRBJ2-3, with 9 bases lining up with TRBD1. The V segment lost 5 bases and the J segment 5 bases; nucleotides outside the gene matches: 8. The CDR3 runs 15 residues. Germline V gives CDR1 LNHNV, CDR2 YYDKDF (reference sequence). In DNA form, the CDR3 reads TGTGCCACCAGCGCGAGGGACAGGGAGCGAGATACGCAGTATTTT. This encodes CATSARDRERDTQYF.

This clonotype was seen a handful of times. The V call is TRBV19, the J call TRBJ2-6, with TRBD1 identical over 8 bases. V lost 8 bases to trimming and J lost 4 bases; unmatched junction nucleotides: 4. Per germline, CDR1 LNHDA and CDR2 SQIVND (reference sequence). This CDR3 has 14 residues. The DNA for the CDR3 is TGTGCCAGTGGACAGGGAACCGGGGCCAACGTCCTGACTTTC. Translation: CASGQGTGANVLTF. Drawing the rest from reference TRBV19 and TRBJ2-6, the complete variable domain is DGGITQSPKYLFRKEGQNVTLSCEQNLNHDAMYWYRQDPGQGLRLIYYSQIVNDFQKGDIAEGYSVSREKKESFPLTVTSAQKNPTAFYLCASGQGTGANVLTFGAGSRLTVL.

The chain has TRBV12-3 or TRBV12-4 and TRBJ2-1; perhaps TRBD1 as D (6 bases). This CDR3 is 16 amino acids long. V gave up 5 bases and J gave up 4 bases, with 18 bases separating them. In DNA, the CDR3 is TGTGCCAGCAGTCATAATACAGGGATGGGGTACAATGAGCAGTTCTTC. It translates to CASSHNTGMGYNEQFF.

This clonotype was detected only a few times. The chain uses TRBV7-9 and TRBJ2-4; TRBD1 is a possible D gene (5 bases). V shed 3 bases and J shed 7 bases, with 13 bases lying between them. The V gene's germline CDR1 is SEHNR and CDR2 FQNEAQ (reference sequence). The CDR3 spans 14 residues. CDR3 bases: TGTGCCAGCAGCTTCTACAGGCAGGTGAACATTCAGTACTTC. Translated: CASSFYRQVNIQYF.

This clonotype appeared a few times. The chain carries TRBV3-1 and TRBJ2-1; weak D call: TRBD2 (7 bases). Trimming took 1 base from V and 5 from J, leaving 12 bases between them. Germline lookup yields CDR1 LGHDT and CDR2 YNNKEL (reference sequence). There are 15 residues in the CDR3. Written as DNA, the CDR3 is TGTGCCAGCAGCCAAGGAAGGGGGGGGAACAATGAGCAGTTCTTC. Protein: CASSQGRGGNNEQFF.

The rearrangement links TRBV6-1 to TRBJ2-7; tentatively, D is TRBD1 (5 bases). Germline CDR1 and CDR2: MNHNS and SASEGT. V was clipped by 2 bases and J by 1 base, with 12 bases between them. The CDR3 extends over 15 amino acids. CDR3 sequence (DNA): TGTGCCAGCAGTGAACGTTGGACACCTTCCTACGAGCAGTACTTC. It yields the protein CASSERWTPSYEQYF.

This clonotype was detected only a few times. The chain is built from TRBV20-1 and TRBJ1-5; D is unresolved. CDR1 and CDR2 (germline): DFQATT, SNEGSKA (reference sequence). Trimming left V 0 bases short and J 0 bases short, with 15 bases between. CDR3 length equals 17 residues. The CDR3 nucleotides are TGCAGTGCTAGAGATGGCAGGAGGGTAGGTAGCAATCAGCCCCAGCATTTT. Its protein is CSARDGRRVGSNQPQHF.

The V and J genes are TRBV5-5 and TRBJ1-1; no firm D call. From germline, CDR1 is SGHKS and CDR2 YYEKEE (reference sequence). V lost 1 base and J 3 bases, leaving 10 bases between the germline ends. CDR3 length equals 14 residues. Here the CDR3 reads CASSLTPSYTEAFF. The DNA of the CDR3 is TGTGCCAGCAGCTTGACACCTAGCTACACTGAAGCTTTCTTT. Based on the CDR3 plus reference TRBV5-5 and TRBJ1-1, the full variable domain is DAGVTQSPTHLIKTRGQQVTLRCSPISGHKSVSWYQQVLGQGPQFIFQYYEKEERGRGNFPDRFSARQFPNYSSELNVNALLLGDSALYLCASSLTPSYTEAFFGQGTRLTVV.

This sequence joins TRBV5-6 and TRBJ1-6, with D possibly TRBD1 on 5 matching bases. V lost 4 bases and J 12 bases, leaving 14 bases between the germline ends. The CDR3 is 13 amino acids. Germline loops: CDR1 SGHDT, CDR2 YYEEEE. In DNA, the CDR3 is TGTGCCAGCAGCGGGGCATCAGGCCAACCCCTCCACTTT. It translates to CASSGASGQPLHF.

This clonotype turned up a few times. This chain uses TRBV5-1 with TRBJ2-3; no definite D call. Germline CDR1 SGHRS, CDR2 YFSETQ. CDR3 length equals 15 residues. V lost 0 bases and J lost 3, with 11 bases in between. The CDR3 DNA is TGCGCCAGCAGCTTGGATACCAGTCCAACAGATACGCAGTATTTT. Its protein is CASSLDTSPTDTQYF.

J is TRBJ2-7 and V is TRBV4-1; D remains ambiguous. The V gene's germline CDR1 is MGHRA and CDR2 YSYEKL. The CDR3 is made up of 14 amino acids. The V end was cut by 2 bases, the J end by 6 bases, with 14 bases between. This chain's CDR3 is CASSQPKSGPEQYF. The CDR3 DNA reads TGCGCCAGCAGCCAACCAAAGTCGGGCCCCGAGCAGTACTTC.

This clonotype showed up just a few times. The chain is built from TRBV5-5 and TRBJ1-2; no definite D call. Germline CDR1 is SGHKS and CDR2 is YYEKEE (reference sequence). The V end was cut by 4 bases, the J end by 4 bases, with 20 bases between. The CDR3 sequence is 16 residues long. The chain's CDR3 is CASSQWAPLSGYGYTF. The CDR3 region has the DNA TGTGCCAGCAGCCAGTGGGCCCCCCTGTCCGGCTATGGCTACACCTTC.

This clonotype was detected a few times. V and J are TRBV7-2 and TRBJ2-3; D is perhaps TRBD1 (7 bases). Germline V gene lookup returns CDR1 SGHTA and CDR2 FQGNSA. Trimming pared 5 bases from V and 2 bases from J, leaving 14 bases between. The CDR3 is 15 amino acids. The CDR3 sequence: CASSPRDRPTDTQYF. The CDR3 nucleotides are TGTGCCAGCAGCCCGCGGGACAGACCCACAGATACGCAGTATTTT.

The chain couples TRBV6-5 to TRBJ2-7, with 14 bases fitting TRBD2. Germline trimming cut 9 bases from V and 0 bases from J; bases unmatched to any gene: 13. This CDR3 region has 18 residues. Per the germline V gene, CDR1 is MNHEY and CDR2 is SVGAGI. The CDR3 region has the DNA TGTGCCAGTAGACGGACTAGCGGGGGGTCCGGAAGCTCCTACGAGCAGTACTTC. Protein: CASRRTSGGSGSSYEQYF.

This clonotype was observed a few times. The chain couples TRBV29-1 to TRBJ2-3; D gene uncertain. This CDR3 spans 13 amino acids. Trimming cost V 6 bases and J 3 bases, with 13 bases left between them. Germline loops: CDR1 SQVTM, CDR2 ANQGSEA. This CDR3 is CSVRQHLTDTQYF. The CDR3 DNA reads as TGCAGCGTACGACAACACCTGACAGATACGCAGTATTTT.

The CDR3 loop is CATSDPSTGPFDEQFF. CDR3 DNA sequence: TGTGCCACCAGTGATCCCTCGACAGGCCCCTTCGATGAGCAGTTCTTC. The chain joins TRBV24-1 to TRBJ2-1; maybe TRBD1 (6 bases). With 3 bases removed from V and 8 bases from J, the gap between germline ends came to 19 bases. The CDR3 has 16 residues. The germline V gene encodes CDR1 KGHDR and CDR2 SFDVKD.

V and J are TRBV11-2 and TRBJ2-4, with 8 bases lining up with TRBD1. The CDR3 covers 16 residues. The V segment lost 5 bases and the J segment 6 bases; nucleotides outside the gene matches: 12. The V gene's germline CDR1 is SGHAT and CDR2 FQNNGV. In DNA form, the CDR3 reads TGTGCCAGCAGCCCCCGACAGGGGTTGATAGGAAACATTCAGTACTTC. Its protein product is CASSPRQGLIGNIQYF.

The V call is TRBV6-2 or TRBV6-3, the J call TRBJ2-7; 7 bases line up with TRBD1. The CDR3 spans 13 residues. CDR1 is MNHEY, CDR2 SVGEGT, per germline. V was clipped by 6 bases and J by 6 bases; unmatched bases: 8. The CDR3 reads CASRYDRASEQYF. CDR3 nucleotide sequence: TGTGCCAGCAGATACGACAGGGCGAGCGAGCAGTACTTC.

This clonotype has only one observation. The J gene is TRBJ1-1, the V gene TRBV4-2; no reliable D call. With 0 bases removed from V and 5 bases from J, the gap between germline ends came to 13 bases. Germline V gene data show CDR1 as LGHNA and CDR2 as YNFKEQ. The CDR3 runs to 15 residues. DNA for the CDR3: TGTGCCAGCAGCCAAGAACACAGTAGGTTGACTGAAGCTTTCTTT. Its translation is CASSQEHSRLTEAFF.

This clonotype showed up just a few times. J is TRBJ2-2 and V is TRBV7-9, with D unresolved. V was shortened by 0 bases and J by 0 bases, with 5 bases between the two germline ends. The germline V gene encodes CDR1 SEHNR and CDR2 FQNEAQ (reference sequence). The CDR3 runs to 15 residues. The CDR3 spells CASSLAAANTGELFF. CDR3 DNA: TGTGCCAGCAGCTTAGCCGCAGCGAACACCGGGGAGCTGTTTTTT.

In its sample, this clonotype was seen once. J is TRBJ2-7 and V is TRBV20-1; D ambiguous. V was cut by 7 bases and J by 2 bases, with 12 bases left in between. Germline loops: CDR1 DFQATT, CDR2 SNEGSKA (reference sequence). There are 12 residues in the CDR3. CDR3 bases: TGCAGTGTTCATACCGCTCCCTACGAGCAGTACTTC. Its translation: CSVHTAPYEQYF.

The chain carries TRBV7-3 and TRBJ2-1; 8 bases align to TRBD2. This CDR3 has 15 residues. Germline V gene lookup returns CDR1 SGHTA and CDR2 FQGTGA. The trim removed 7 bases at V and 10 bases at J, leaving 15 bases unmatched. The CDR3 nucleotides are TGTGCCAGCACCGAAACTAGCGGCCCCGGGAAGGAGCAGTTCTTC. Residues: CASTETSGPGKEQFF. Full variable domain (outside the CDR3, taken from reference TRBV7-3 and TRBJ2-1): GAGVSQTPSNKVTEKGKYVELRCDPISGHTALYWYRQSLGQGPEFLIYFQGTGAADDSGLPNDRFFAVRPEGSVSTLKIQRTERGDSAVYLCASTETSGPGKEQFFGPGTRLTVL.

The sample holds a few counts of this clonotype. This chain joins TRBV12-3 or TRBV12-4 and TRBJ2-7; the D is unclear. This CDR3 spans 16 amino acids. Trimming took off 4 bases at V and 2 bases at J, with 18 bases between the two ends. The CDR3 region is CASSWAAAARPYEQYF. In DNA, the CDR3 is TGTGCCAGCAGTTGGGCTGCTGCCGCCCGCCCCTACGAGCAGTACTTC.

There are a few counts of this clonotype. This rearrangement joins TRBV11-1 to TRBJ2-1, with 13 nucleotides matching TRBD2. Germline loops: CDR1 SGHAT, CDR2 FQDESV (reference sequence). Losses at the gene ends were 3 bases for V and 5 bases for J; bases not matched to a gene: 10. The CDR3 has 18 residues. This CDR3 reads CASSFGLAGEFGHNEQFF. Written as DNA, the CDR3 is TGTGCCAGCAGCTTCGGACTAGCGGGAGAATTTGGGCACAATGAGCAGTTCTTC.